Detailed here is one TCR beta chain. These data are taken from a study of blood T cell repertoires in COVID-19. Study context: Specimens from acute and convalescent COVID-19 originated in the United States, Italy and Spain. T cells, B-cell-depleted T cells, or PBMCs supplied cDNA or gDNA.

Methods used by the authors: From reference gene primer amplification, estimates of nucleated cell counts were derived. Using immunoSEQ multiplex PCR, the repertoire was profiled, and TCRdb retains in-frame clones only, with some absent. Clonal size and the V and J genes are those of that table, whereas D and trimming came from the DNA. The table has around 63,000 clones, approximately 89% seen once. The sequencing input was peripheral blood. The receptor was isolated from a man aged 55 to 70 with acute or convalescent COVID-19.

CDR3 sequence: CAISEPTRGGTEAFF. In DNA form, the CDR3 reads TGTGCCATCAGTGAACCAACCCGGGGGGGCACTGAAGCTTTCTTT. The J gene is TRBJ1-1, the V gene TRBV10-3; D is possibly TRBD1 (5 bases). Germline V gives CDR1 ENHRY, CDR2 SYGVKD. There are 15 residues in the CDR3. Trimming took 3 bases from V and 4 from J, leaving 15 bases between them.